Shown below are 25 T cell receptor beta chains from a single sample sequenced in a study of shared clonotypes between healthy human individuals. Using immunoSEQ multiplex PCR, the repertoire was profiled, and TCRdb retains in-frame clones only, with some absent. Of roughly 2.2 million clones in the sample, approximately 93% were seen once. Source material: naive CD4+ T cells from PBMCs. Subset meaning: CD45RA+ positively selected. All receptors derive from a young man in good health. Some clones in this sample may be carry-over from other donors' samples.

This clone was counted once. The V and J genes are TRBV7-9 and TRBJ1-5; 9 nucleotides match TRBD1. The CDR3 has 16 amino acids. Germline CDR1 and CDR2: SEHNR and FQNEAQ (reference sequence). The junction had 7 bases not matched to a gene; V was cut back by 5 bases and J by 2 bases. In DNA, the CDR3 is TGTGCCAGCAGCGCCAGGGACAGGGACGGCAATCAGCCCCAGCATTTT. Translated: CASSARDRDGNQPQHF.

The rearrangement links TRBV9 to TRBJ1-2; 10 bases line up with TRBD1. The ends lost 2 bases at V and 2 bases at J; junction bases unmatched: 6. Germline CDR1 SGDLS, CDR2 YYNGEE. The CDR3 runs 16 residues. In DNA, the CDR3 is TGTGCCAGCAGCGTTGACGCGGGACAGGGGAACTATGGCTACACCTTC. Translating it yields CASSVDAGQGNYGYTF. Filled out from reference TRBV9 and TRBJ1-2, the complete variable domain reads DSGVTQTPKHLITATGQRVTLRCSPRSGDLSVYWYQQSLDQGLQFLIQYYNGEERAKGNILERFSAQQFPDLHSELNLSSLELGDSALYFCASSVDAGQGNYGYTFGSGTRLTVV.

In its sample, this clone was seen once. This sample includes further DNA sequences coding for the same CDR3. This chain uses TRBV5-1 with TRBJ2-5; D unresolved. From germline, CDR1 is SGHRS and CDR2 YFSETQ. V dropped 0 bases and J dropped 0 bases, with 3 bases sitting between them. The CDR3 is 13 residues long. The CDR3 DNA follows: TGCGCCAGCAGCTTGGGCAACCAAGAGACCCAGTACTTC. Its protein product is CASSLGNQETQYF.

The V call is TRBV21-1, the J call TRBJ1-1; the table calls TRBD1, which could not be checked here. TRBV21-1 counts as a pseudogene. CDR3 length: 15 residues. CDR3 DNA: TGTGCCAGCAGCCCCCGACAGGGACAGTCGTCTGAAGCTTTCTTT. It translates to CASSPRQGQSSEAFF.

Concerning this clone itself: Other DNA sequences in the same sample also yield this CDR3. CDR3 sequence reads: CASSLGGGYTF. The CDR3, as DNA: TGTGCCAGCAGCTTGGGGGGTGGCTACACCTTC. The rearrangement links TRBV5-4 to TRBJ1-2; D is undetermined. The CDR3 runs 11 residues. Trimming pared 0 bases from V and 7 bases from J, leaving 4 bases between. CDR1 and CDR2 from the germline V gene are SGHNT and YYREEE (reference sequence).

In DNA form, the CDR3 reads TGTGCCAGCAGCCCCCGCGTGGGACAAGCCGACTATGGCTACACCTTC. Translation gives CASSPRVGQADYGYTF. The genes are TRBV11-2 and TRBJ1-2, with a tentative D call TRBD1 (6 bases). The CDR3 is 16 residues long. Per germline, CDR1 SGHAT and CDR2 FQNNGV. Trimming pared 5 bases from V and 3 bases from J, leaving 19 bases between.

The chain employs TRBV23-1 and TRBJ1-5, with 9 bases identical to TRBD1. TRBV23-1 is known as an ORF, though its function is uncertain. This CDR3 is built from 17 residues. The V segment lost 2 bases and the J segment 4 bases; nucleotides outside the gene matches: 9. The CDR3 region is CASSQRTGQGSNQPQHF. CDR3 in DNA: TGCGCCAGCAGTCAACGGACGGGACAGGGTTCAAATCAGCCCCAGCATTTT.

This clone was observed a few times. The rearrangement uses TRBV2 and TRBJ1-5, with a weak D call TRBD1 (6 bases). Trimming left V 7 bases short and J 2 bases short, with 15 bases between. The germline CDR1 and CDR2 sequences are SNHLY and FYNNEI. The CDR3 has 15 amino acids. CDR3 sequence: CASTLRGDGNQPQHF. CDR3 nucleotides: TGTGCCAGCACACTAAGGGGGGATGGCAATCAGCCCCAGCATTTT.

A word on this clone: The same CDR3 can be traced to other DNA sequences in this sample. The chain links TRBV28 to TRBJ2-7; tentatively, D is TRBD1 (6 bases). This CDR3 contains 13 residues. Germline CDR1 MDHEN, CDR2 SYDVKM. Between the trimmed V and J ends, which lost 4 bases and 3 bases, there was a span of 10 bases. The CDR3 here is CASSSGQSYEQYF. The CDR3 DNA reads as TGTGCCAGCAGTTCAGGACAGAGCTACGAGCAGTACTTC.

This clone was picked up one time. The chain is built from TRBV5-8 and TRBJ1-1; D may be TRBD1 (5 bases). The CDR3 extends over 17 amino acids. Between the trimmed V and J ends, which lost 0 bases and 1 base, there was a span of 16 bases. CDR1 and CDR2 (germline): SGHTS, YDEGEE. CDR3 sequence: CASSLAAGVMGNTEAFF. CDR3 DNA sequence: TGTGCCAGCAGCTTGGCCGCGGGGGTTATGGGGAACACTGAAGCTTTCTTT.

This clone was counted a single time. The rearrangement links TRBV5-1 to TRBJ1-2; 10 nucleotides match TRBD1. The CDR3 runs 15 residues. The V gene's germline CDR1 is SGHRS and CDR2 YFSETQ. The J segment lost 6 bases and the V segment lost 1 base, leaving 6 bases of the junction unmatched. The CDR3 loop is CASSLTGQGNDGYTF. CDR3 nucleotide sequence: TGCGCCAGCAGCTTGACGGGACAGGGGAACGATGGCTACACCTTC. The full variable domain, with the rest looked up from reference TRBV5-1 and TRBJ1-2, is KAGVTQTPRYLIKTRGQQVTLSCSPISGHRSVSWYQQTPGQGLQFLFEYFSETQRNKGNFPGRFSGRQFSNSRSEMNVSTLELGDSALYLCASSLTGQGNDGYTFGSGTRLTVV.

This chain links TRBV30 with TRBJ2-1; the D gene could be TRBD1 or TRBD2 (5 bases each). V shed 3 bases and J shed 7 bases, with 25 bases lying between them. Germline CDR1 GTSNPN, CDR2 SVGIG (reference sequence). The CDR3 consists of 17 residues. CDR3 region: CAWSLTYRPPWGNEQFF. The CDR3 DNA reads TGTGCCTGGAGCCTTACATATCGACCCCCCTGGGGGAATGAGCAGTTCTTC.

The V gene is TRBV29-1, the J gene TRBJ2-7; 8 bases are shared with TRBD2. The CDR3 is made up of 13 amino acids. V was pared by 6 bases and J by 7 bases, with 11 bases of the junction left unmatched. Germline CDR1 is SQVTM and CDR2 is ANQGSEA. The CDR3 sequence is CSVDGTRKEEQYF. In DNA, the CDR3 is TGCAGCGTAGACGGGACTAGGAAGGAAGAGCAGTACTTC.

The gene calls are TRBV7-2 and TRBJ1-2; 7 nucleotides line up with TRBD1. Germline V gene data show CDR1 as SGHTA and CDR2 as FQGNSA. The V gene end was trimmed by 2 bases and the J gene end by 4 bases; junction bases not matched to a gene: 4. The CDR3 runs 14 residues. The CDR3 loop reads CASSLSRGGYGYTF. DNA of the CDR3: TGTGCCAGCAGCTTAAGCAGGGGGGGCTATGGCTACACCTTC.

The J gene is TRBJ2-7, the V gene TRBV4-1; 10 nucleotides agree with TRBD1. This CDR3 is 16 amino acids long. Germline V gene sequence: CDR1 MGHRA, CDR2 YSYEKL. V lost 1 base, J lost 5 bases, and 8 bases stayed unmatched. The CDR3 region is CASSQGPDRGFNEQYF. The CDR3 DNA reads as TGCGCCAGCAGCCAAGGCCCGGACAGGGGGTTCAACGAGCAGTACTTC.

This chain connects TRBV7-8 to TRBJ2-2, with 8 bases identical to TRBD1. The CDR3 is 15 amino acids. CDR1 and CDR2 (germline): SGHVS, FQNEAQ. V lost 5 bases to trimming and J lost 7 bases; unmatched junction nucleotides: 9. CDR3 sequence: CASSAWTGTVGELFF. Written as DNA, the CDR3 is TGTGCCAGCAGCGCGTGGACAGGGACGGTCGGGGAGCTGTTTTTT.

The genes are TRBV5-6 and TRBJ2-7, with D uncertain. The CDR3 covers 17 residues. Between the trimmed V and J ends, which lost 0 bases and 6 bases, there was a span of 22 bases. The germline CDR1 and CDR2 sequences are SGHDT and YYEEEE. Here the CDR3 reads CASSLGFGPGLGGEQYF. The CDR3 DNA reads TGTGCCAGCAGCTTGGGTTTTGGGCCGGGTCTCGGTGGCGAGCAGTACTTC.

About this clone itself: Different DNA sequences within this sample yield the same CDR3. This chain joins TRBV18 and TRBJ2-1; D ambiguous. The CDR3 length is 15 residues. Per the germline V gene, CDR1 is KGHSH and CDR2 is LQKENI. The V end was cut by 1 base, the J end by 0 bases, with 7 bases between. The CDR3 loop reads CASSPRSSSYNEQFF. The CDR3 DNA follows: TGTGCCAGCTCACCACGGTCAAGCTCCTACAATGAGCAGTTCTTC.

This chain joins TRBV28 and TRBJ2-7; either TRBD1 or TRBD2 may fit D (5 bases each). Germline lookup yields CDR1 MDHEN and CDR2 SYDVKM. The CDR3 totals 13 residues. V lost 4 bases and J lost 6, with 13 bases in between. The CDR3 protein is CASSWGPAVEQYF. In nucleotides, the CDR3 is TGTGCCAGCAGTTGGGGACCGGCGGTCGAGCAGTACTTC.

J is TRBJ1-2 and V is TRBV28; no firm D call. Trimming stripped 3 bases from V and 3 bases from J, with 17 bases between. This CDR3 is built from 16 residues. The V gene's germline CDR1 is MDHEN and CDR2 SYDVKM. The CDR3 spells CASSFSPPPNHYGYTF. DNA for the CDR3: TGTGCCAGCAGTTTCAGCCCCCCTCCGAACCACTATGGCTACACCTTC.

The rearrangement uses TRBV30 and TRBJ1-4, with a possible D match to TRBD1 (5 bases). CDR3 length equals 14 residues. Germline V CDR1 and CDR2: GTSNPN, SVGIG (reference sequence). Between the trimmed V and J ends, which lost 6 bases and 6 bases, there was a span of 17 bases. CDR3 DNA: TGTGCCTGCCTTAACTCGGGGGGGTATGAAAAACTGTTTTTT. Its translation is CACLNSGGYEKLFF.

The CDR3 is CASSLVRRTSGRDEQFF. DNA of the CDR3: TGTGCCAGCAGCTTAGTCCGCAGGACTAGCGGGAGGGATGAGCAGTTCTTC. The V gene is TRBV7-8, the J gene TRBJ2-1; 15 nucleotides line up with TRBD2. CDR1 is SGHVS, CDR2 FQNEAQ, per germline. This CDR3 comprises 17 residues. The V gene end was trimmed by 1 base and the J gene end by 8 bases; junction bases not matched to a gene: 6.

The table lists this clone with a count of one. The V call is TRBV7-9, the J call TRBJ2-3, with D hard to call. The germline V gene has CDR1 SEHNR and CDR2 FQNEAQ (reference sequence). The ends were cut back, 4 bases at V and 2 bases at J, with 13 bases in the middle. The CDR3 runs to 15 residues. The DNA of the CDR3 is TGTGCCAGCAGCTCGCGTTGGACCACCACAGATACGCAGTATTTT. This translates into CASSSRWTTTDTQYF.

The chain employs TRBV7-2 and TRBJ2-3; D is possibly TRBD1 (6 bases). V lost 6 bases, J lost 6 bases, and 13 bases lay in between. Germline CDR1 SGHTA, CDR2 FQGNSA. The CDR3 covers 13 residues. The CDR3 sequence is CASRPTGPDTQYF. CDR3 DNA: TGTGCCAGCAGACCAACAGGGCCGGATACGCAGTATTTT. Combining the CDR3 with reference TRBV7-2 and TRBJ2-3 gives the whole variable domain GAGVSQSPSNKVTEKGKDVELRCDPISGHTALYWYRQSLGQGLEFLIYFQGNSAPDKSGLPSDRFSAERTGGSVSTLTIQRTQQEDSAVYLCASRPTGPDTQYFGPGTRLTVL.

The V and J genes are TRBV11-3 and TRBJ1-1; no clear D. V lost 6 bases and J 5 bases, leaving 13 bases between the germline ends. Germline-derived CDR1 and CDR2 are SGHNT and YENEEA. The CDR3 totals 13 residues. CDR3: CASSVRSGTEAFF. In DNA, the CDR3 is TGTGCCAGCAGTGTTCGAAGTGGAACTGAAGCTTTCTTT. The entire variable domain, with the rest obtained from reference TRBV11-3 and TRBJ1-1, is as follows: EAGVVQSPRYKIIEKKQPVAFWCNPISGHNTLYWYLQNLGQGPELLIRYENEEAVDDSQLPKDRFSAERLKGVDSTLKIQPAELGDSAVYLCASSVRSGTEAFFGQGTRLTVV.